Listed below are T cell receptor beta chains from one sample, sequenced in a study of CD8 T cells in ankylosing spondylitis. In TCRdb, the 5' RACE reads were re-called with MiXCR into one record per CDR3 protein. The sample shows under 950,000 distinct CDR3 sequences, about 20% of them seen only once. The sample consisted of blood, either unsorted or a sorted T cell fraction (not recorded which). These receptors originate from a male donor with ankylosing spondylitis. Each CDR3 is given with its conserved first and last residue. A D gene is named only where the DNA matches it firmly. Size is stated for part of the rows, as once, few or many counts, or as a class when the clone is expanded.

few	TRBJ2-1	TRBD2	TRBV9	TGTGCCAGCAGCGTAGATGGAGGGACTAGTTGGCCCAATGAGCAGTTCTTC	CASSVDGGTSWPNEQFF
.	TRBJ2-1	.	TRBV3-1	TGTGCCAGCAGCCACGGGACCCCTGGCTGGGATGAGCAGTTCTTC	CASSHGTPGWDEQFF
.	TRBJ2-7	TRBD2	TRBV5-1	TGCGCCAGCAGCTCCCTTGGGGGAGGGGTCGAGCAGTACTTC	CASSSLGGGVEQYF
few	TRBJ2-7	.	TRBV5-5	TGTGCCAGCAGCTTGGTCCCCGAACGGGGGAGCGAGCAGTACTTC	CASSLVPERGSEQYF
few	TRBJ2-1	.	TRBV7-2	TGTGCCAGCAGCTCTCCGGGACATATATACAATGAGCAGTTCTTC	CASSSPGHIYNEQFF
few	TRBJ1-6	TRBD1	TRBV12-3/TRBV12-4	TGTGCCAGCAGCGCGACAGGGGGAGACAATTCACCCCTCCACTTT	CASSATGGDNSPLHF
few	TRBJ1-5	.	TRBV4-1	TGCGCCAGCAGCCAAGATATAGAGGGGCAGCCCCAGCATTTT	CASSQDIEGQPQHF
.	TRBJ1-5	.	TRBV5-1	TGCGCCAGCAGCTTGGGACATGATGGCAATCAGCCCCAGCATTTT	CASSLGHDGNQPQHF
.	TRBJ2-3	TRBD2	TRBV18	TGTGCCAGCTCACCAAGACTAGCGGGAGGGCCTAGCACAGATACGCAGTATTTT	CASSPRLAGGPSTDTQYF
many	TRBJ2-7	TRBD1	TRBV5-1	TGCGCCAGCAGCGTATACTACAGGGGAAGAGGACCCTACGAGCAGTACTTC	CASSVYYRGRGPYEQYF
once	TRBJ2-7	.	TRBV15	TGTGCCACCTCCCCCCGACTGGGCGCCTACGAGCAGTACTTC	CATSPRLGAYEQYF
many	TRBJ2-1	TRBD2	TRBV5-1	TGCGCCAGCAGCTTGGTTAACGGGGGGGACAATGAGCAGTTCTTC	CASSLVNGGDNEQFF
.	TRBJ2-1	.	TRBV7-2	TGTGCCAGCAGCTTAGTTCCGGGTGGGGTGGATGAGCAGTTCTTC	CASSLVPGGVDEQFF
few	TRBJ2-3	TRBD2	TRBV7-3	TGTGCCAGCAGCCCATCAACTAGCGGGAGGGTTGATACGCAGTATTTT	CASSPSTSGRVDTQYF
few	TRBJ1-2	.	TRBV10-2	TGCGCCAGCAGTGAGGGGCTTACTGGCTACACCTTC	CASSEGLTGYTF
few	TRBJ1-2	.	TRBV29-1	TGCAGCGTTGAACGGGGGGAGGGGTTCTATGGCTACACCTTC	CSVERGEGFYGYTF
.	TRBJ2-7	.	TRBV11-2	TGTGCCAGCAGTTTCGACCGTTCCTACGAGCAGTACTTC	CASSFDRSYEQYF
few	TRBJ2-7	.	TRBV18	TGTGCCAGCTCACCAGGAGACAGATCCTACGAGCAGTACTTC	CASSPGDRSYEQYF
.	TRBJ1-5	.	TRBV6-1	TGTGCCAGCAGAGCAGCGGACGGACAGCCCCAGCATTTT	CASRAADGQPQHF
.	TRBJ1-1	TRBD1	TRBV10-3	TGTGCCATTAGGACAGGGGTGAACACTGAAGCTTTCTTT	CAIRTGVNTEAFF
few	TRBJ2-5	.	TRBV25-1	TGTGCCAGCAGTGAACAAGGGGTGGAGACCCAGTACTTC	CASSEQGVETQYF
.	TRBJ2-1	.	TRBV27	TGTGCCAGCAGCCTTATAGGGGTAGGTGAGCAGTTCTTC	CASSLIGVGEQFF
once	TRBJ2-7	TRBD1	TRBV2	TGTGCCAGCCAAACAGGGGCTTACTCCTACGAGCAGTACTTC	CASQTGAYSYEQYF
few	TRBJ2-2	TRBD1	TRBV7-9	TGTGCCAGCAGCTCCTGGACAGGATTGACCACCGGGGAGCTGTTTTTT	CASSSWTGLTTGELFF
.	TRBJ2-1	TRBD2	TRBV19	TGTGCCAGTAGTAAGACGACTAGCGGGAGCCGGGGGGGATGGAATGAGCAGTTCTTC	CASSKTTSGSRGGWNEQFF
.	TRBJ2-5	.	TRBV6-5	TGTGCCAGCAGTTACGTCGCGGGGCAAGAGACCCAGTACTTC	CASSYVAGQETQYF
.	TRBJ2-1	.	TRBV11-2	TGTGCCAGCAGCTTCAATCGGGGGGCATACAATGAGCAGTTCTTC	CASSFNRGAYNEQFF
many	TRBJ1-5	.	TRBV29-1	TGCAGCGTCGAACGGCTTAGCCTCCCTAGCAATCAGCCCCAGCATTTT	CSVERLSLPSNQPQHF
.	TRBJ2-6	.	TRBV5-6	TGTGCCAGCAGGGGGGGGACAGACTCTGGGGCCAACGTCCTGACTTTC	CASRGGTDSGANVLTF
few	TRBJ2-2	TRBD2	TRBV11-2	TGTGCCAGCAGCTTAGTTACAGCGGGAGGCCCTAAAACCGGGGAGCTGTTTTTT	CASSLVTAGGPKTGELFF
.	TRBJ2-7	.	TRBV29-1	TGCAGCGTCCGAACAGGGTTGGGGGAGCAGTACTTC	CSVRTGLGEQYF
few	TRBJ1-1	.	TRBV5-1	TGCGCCAGCAGCTTGTTAGTGGGGGTCAGCGTTACTGAAGCTTTCTTT	CASSLLVGVSVTEAFF
.	TRBJ1-4	.	TRBV12-5	TGTGCTAGTGGGTTGTGGGGTGAGACTGAAAAACTGTTTTTT	CASGLWGETEKLFF
few	TRBJ2-3	.	TRBV19	TGTGCCAGTAGTATCGATCCCGCGGCTAGAAGGTTGGATACGCAGTATTTT	CASSIDPAARRLDTQYF
.	TRBJ2-2	TRBD2	TRBV5-1	TGCGCCAGCAGCTTGGCCAAAGCGGGGGGGCCGGGGACCGGGGAGCTGTTTTTT	CASSLAKAGGPGTGELFF
.	TRBJ1-1	TRBD1	TRBV6-2/TRBV6-3	TGTGCCAGCAGTTCGGACAGGCAAAGAATGAACACTGAAGCTTTCTTT	CASSSDRQRMNTEAFF
.	TRBJ2-2	.	TRBV20-1	TGCAGTGCTAGCACGGCCCGGGAGCTGTTTTTT	CSASTARELFF
.	TRBJ2-5	.	TRBV3-1	TGTGCCAGCAGCCAAGAGTGGGCTAGCGTGGAAGAGACCCAGTACTTC	CASSQEWASVEETQYF
.	TRBJ2-3	.	TRBV20-1	TGCAGTGCTAAATGGGATTCCCGCACAGATACGCAGTATTTT	CSAKWDSRTDTQYF
few	TRBJ2-5	.	TRBV9	TGTGCCAGCAGCGTAGAGACAGGTCAAGAGACCCAGTACTTC	CASSVETGQETQYF
few	TRBJ2-5	TRBD2	TRBV7-2	TGTGCCAGCAGCAAGACTAGCGGGGGTGGGACCCAGTACTTC	CASSKTSGGGTQYF
.	TRBJ1-2	TRBD1	TRBV7-2	TGTGCCAGCAGCCAAAGGGACAGCGATAACTATGGCTACACCTTC	CASSQRDSDNYGYTF
many	TRBJ1-6	.	TRBV9	TGTGCCAGCAGCGTAGAGGGGGAGAGGTCACCCCTCCACTTT	CASSVEGERSPLHF
many	TRBJ1-1	.	TRBV30	TGTGCCTGGAGGGAGATTGAAGCTTTCTTT	CAWREIEAFF
few	TRBJ2-1	.	TRBV6-1	TGTGCCAGCAGTGAGGACTGGGTAAATGAGCAGTTCTTC	CASSEDWVNEQFF
.	TRBJ2-3	.	TRBV20-1	TGCAGTGCTAGAGATTGGACTGAAACTAGCACAGATACGCAGTATTTT	CSARDWTETSTDTQYF
.	TRBJ2-7	.	TRBV6-5	TGTGCCAGCAGTTCCTTCCAGACAGGCTACTACGAGCAGTACTTC	CASSSFQTGYYEQYF
few	TRBJ2-2	TRBD2	TRBV12-3/TRBV12-4	TGTGCCAGCAGACTAACTAGCGGCGAAGGCACCGGGGAGCTGTTTTTT	CASRLTSGEGTGELFF
.	TRBJ1-1	TRBD1	TRBV10-3	TGTGCCATCAACCAAGGACAGGGCTCTGAAGCTTTCTTT	CAINQGQGSEAFF
.	TRBJ2-1	TRBD2	TRBV12-3/TRBV12-4	TGTGCCAGCAGCCTAATGGGAGGGGTCTACAATGAGCAGTTCTTC	CASSLMGGVYNEQFF
.	TRBJ1-1	.	TRBV6-1	TGTGCCAGCAACTTGCATGGATACGACTCGGTATGGACTGAAGCTTTCTTT	CASNLHGYDSVWTEAFF
.	TRBJ2-2	.	TRBV3-1	TGTGCCAGCAGCCATCTGGGGGGTAACTCATCGAACACCGGGGAGCTGTTTTTT	CASSHLGGNSSNTGELFF
.	TRBJ1-2	.	TRBV29-1	TGCAGCGTCGAACGGGCAGGAGGGAACTATGGCTACACCTTC	CSVERAGGNYGYTF
.	TRBJ1-4	.	TRBV4-3	TGCGCCAGCAGCCAAGATAGGGCTATTGAGGGAGAAAAACTGTTTTTT	CASSQDRAIEGEKLFF
.	TRBJ1-5	TRBD1	TRBV25-1	TGTGCCAGCAGTGACACAGGGGTAGGCGGTCAGCCCCAGCATTTT	CASSDTGVGGQPQHF
.	TRBJ2-7	TRBD2	TRBV11-2	TGTGCCAGCAGCACCGGACTAGCGGGAGGCGAGCAGTACTTC	CASSTGLAGGEQYF
few	TRBJ1-3	TRBD1	TRBV6-1	TGTGCCAGCGCGCTAGCAGGGGGTATTGGAAACACCATATATTTT	CASALAGGIGNTIYF
few	TRBJ2-5	.	TRBV20-1	TGCAGTGCTAGAGATTTTGACACGTCTGAAGAGACCCAGTACTTC	CSARDFDTSEETQYF
.	TRBJ1-2	TRBD1	TRBV20-1	TGCAGTGCCGGGACAGGGTATGGCTACACCTTC	CSAGTGYGYTF